The rows below give T cell receptor beta chains drawn from one sample of a study of T cells expressing NK-cell markers. TCRdb re-analyzed the 5' RACE reads; it lists each CDR3 protein once, without DNA. The sample data list about 410,000 distinct CDR3 sequences. Sequencing input: blood T cells: a sorted CD56 or NKG2C T cell subset, CD4+ or CD8+ T cells, or bulk PBMC T cells (not recorded which). Source of these receptors: a woman in her forties or fifties in good health. The CDR3 runs from the conserved cysteine through the conserved F or W.

v_gene,j_gene,CDR3aa
TRBV19,TRBJ2-1,CASSTSSPGLAREQFF
TRBV7-9,TRBJ2-1,CASSFWGDYNEQFF
TRBV5-1,TRBJ2-1,CASSLFPGQGVDNEQFF
TRBV4-1,TRBJ1-2,CASSQAGPGYYGYTF
TRBV7-2,TRBJ2-7,CASSLVGTGVYEQYF
TRBV5-1,TRBJ2-1,CASSWTRQGRRNNEQFF
TRBV21-1,TRBJ2-5,CASTPAEEETQYF
TRBV6-6,TRBJ2-2,CASSSRSLLAGGDTGELFF
TRBV20-1,TRBJ2-5,CSAVRGEETQYF
TRBV5-1,TRBJ2-1,CASSLLRSGSQEQFF
TRBV5-1,TRBJ1-1,CATSYTGGEAFF
TRBV27,TRBJ2-2,CASNDRDRGTGELFF
TRBV5-1,TRBJ2-3,CASSLGSLNTQYF
TRBV20-1,TRBJ2-1,CSAPASGSTYNEQFF
TRBV5-1,TRBJ2-1,CASSLGLTVRTDNEQFF
TRBV5-6,TRBJ2-1,CASSSTGGFYNEQFF
TRBV30,TRBJ2-7,CAWSHSSPDEQYF
TRBV29-1,TRBJ2-1,CSVDWGLGEQFF
TRBV12-3/TRBV12-4,TRBJ2-1,CASSYSRNNEQFF
TRBV5-1,TRBJ2-5,CASSLVGGIGPETQYF
TRBV12-3/TRBV12-4,TRBJ2-1,CASSFGLAGGTSSYNEQFF
TRBV3-1,TRBJ2-1,CASSQGLATSYNEQFF
TRBV13,TRBJ2-7,CASSLGPGQETYEQYF
TRBV12-3/TRBV12-4,TRBJ2-2,CASSFRQKNTGELFF
TRBV27,TRBJ2-3,CAAGGRADTQYF
TRBV7-9,TRBJ2-1,CASSPHLSGLAGVGNEQFF
TRBV25-1,TRBJ2-5,CASMRGVGETQYF
TRBV3-1,TRBJ2-1,CASSQEVSSYNEQFF
TRBV5-1,TRBJ1-2,CASSQVEAYGYTF
TRBV6-2/TRBV6-3,TRBJ1-1,CASRSPGGGTEAFF
TRBV12-3/TRBV12-4,TRBJ2-7,CASSPSRGQLYEQYF
TRBV7-2,TRBJ2-7,CASSFRQSHYEQYF
TRBV7-9,TRBJ2-2,CASSPTGTANTGELFF
TRBV12-3/TRBV12-4,TRBJ2-7,CASSPGYEQYF
TRBV6-2/TRBV6-3,TRBJ2-1,CASSRRRGVGEQFF
TRBV7-9,TRBJ1-1,CASRITGLEAFF
TRBV29-1,TRBJ2-1,CSVQMSDRHEQFF
TRBV7-9,TRBJ2-1,CASSLKRGPYNEQFF
TRBV11-2,TRBJ2-3,CASSIQLAGVQDTQYF
TRBV7-9,TRBJ2-1,CARASQHDNEQFF
TRBV4-2,TRBJ2-6,CASSQPSAGANVLTF
TRBV24-1,TRBJ2-2,CATSETGIRGGELFF
TRBV12-3/TRBV12-4,TRBJ1-6,CASSYRGGMGSPLHF
TRBV29-1,TRBJ2-1,CSVQGGNEQFF
TRBV4-1,TRBJ2-1,CASSQGRASGVNNEQFF
TRBV7-9,TRBJ2-3,CASSLNLAGVVTDTQYF
TRBV20-1,TRBJ1-4,CSAERDRGFGTLFF
TRBV5-1,TRBJ2-7,CASSRNNRLAGEQYF
TRBV28,TRBJ2-2,CASRKGWTANTGELFF
TRBV6-6,TRBJ1-3,CASIKRQGESGNTIYF